This T cell receptor beta chain was identified during a study of shared clonotypes between healthy human individuals. Generated by immunoSEQ multiplex PCR, the TCRdb table keeps only in-frame clones and is missing some. The sample consists of over a million clones, approximately 80% of them appearing once. Sequenced sample: memory CD4+ T cells from PBMCs. Subset here: CD45RA-negative fraction. The clonotype originates from a man aged 18 to 30 in good health. Some clones in this sample may be carry-over from other donors' samples.

The CDR3 coding sequence is TGTGCCAGCAGCGTATCGGCATCGGCCCAATCCTACGAGCAGTACTTC. It is translated as CASSVSASAQSYEQYF. The V and J genes are TRBV9 and TRBJ2-7; D is uncertain. The germline V and J ends were trimmed by 1 base and 1 base, with 15 bases remaining between them. Germline-derived CDR1 and CDR2 are SGDLS and YYNGEE. CDR3 length: 16 amino acids.